These 17 T cell receptor beta chains share one sample of origin, sequenced in a study of cytotoxic CD8 clonotypes in ibrutinib-treated CLL. Profiled with immunoSEQ multiplex PCR; TCRdb holds only in-frame clones, not every one. Among about 160,000 clones listed, 70% to 90% were seen once. Material: PBMCs, obtained at disease progression, from a patient treated with ibrutinib. The receptors were sampled from a human donor with chronic lymphocytic leukemia.

The chain links TRBV4-3 to TRBJ2-5; D is tentatively TRBD1 or TRBD2 (7 bases each). CDR3 length: 15 amino acids. Germline V gene sequence: CDR1 LGHNA, CDR2 YSLEER. V lost 0 bases, J lost 5 bases, and 13 bases lay in between. CDR3 coding DNA: TGCGCCAGCAGCCAAGATCAGGGGGGGGAGGAGACCCAGTACTTC. Its protein is CASSQDQGGEETQYF.

The V and J genes are TRBV19 and TRBJ2-3; 14 bases match TRBD2. Germline values: CDR1 LNHDA, CDR2 SQIVND (reference sequence). With 5 bases clipped from V and 0 bases from J, the junction kept 7 bases outside the gene matches. CDR3 size: 18 residues. Written as DNA, the CDR3 is TGTGCCAGTAGTTCACCGGGACTAGCGGGAGATAGCACAGATACGCAGTATTTT. As protein: CASSSPGLAGDSTDTQYF. Variable domain in full (rest from reference TRBV19 and TRBJ2-3): DGGITQSPKYLFRKEGQNVTLSCEQNLNHDAMYWYRQDPGQGLRLIYYSQIVNDFQKGDIAEGYSVSREKKESFPLTVTSAQKNPTAFYLCASSSPGLAGDSTDTQYFGPGTRLTVL.

The chain uses TRBV6-4 and TRBJ2-3; tentative D call: TRBD1 (5 bases). V lost 0 bases, J lost 4 bases, and 11 bases lay in between. The CDR3 length is 15 residues. CDR1 is MRHNA and CDR2 is SNTAGT in the germline V gene. The CDR3 DNA reads TGTGCCAGCAGTGACTCCCCCCAGGGCGCAGATACGCAGTATTTT. Amino acids: CASSDSPQGADTQYF.

CDR3 nucleotide sequence: TGTGCCAGTAGTATAAAGGGCGATAGCACAGATACGCAGTATTTT. This encodes CASSIKGDSTDTQYF. The chain carries TRBV19 and TRBJ2-3; unclear D gene. The CDR3 loop spans 15 amino acids. Germline CDR1 is LNHDA and CDR2 is SQIVND (reference sequence). V lost 2 bases and J 0 bases, leaving 9 bases between the germline ends.

Of note for this clone: This likely comes from a read error, as the CDR3 has no conserved phenylalanine or tryptophan at its end. The DNA is left out, because the CDR3 cannot be placed on it with certainty; the CDR3 is given as TCRdb lists it. This chain links TRBV30 with TRBJ1-1. The germline gives CDR1 GTSNPN, CDR2 SVGIG (reference sequence). The CDR3 region is 11 residues in length, termini included. The CDR3 loop reads CAWSEGGDFKI.

The chain is built from TRBV25-1 and TRBJ1-5; 10 positions match TRBD1. Germline trimming cut 4 bases from V and 4 bases from J; bases unmatched to any gene: 7. CDR1 and CDR2 (germline): MGHDK, SYGVNS. This CDR3 region has 16 residues. DNA of the CDR3: TGTGCCAGCAGTGCCCGGGACAGGGGTAATAATCAGCCCCAGCATTTT. This translates into CASSARDRGNNQPQHF.

Concerning this clone: Compared with germline, one end of the junction differs, possibly owing to a read error. The rearrangement joins TRBV7-7 to TRBJ1-1, with D tentatively TRBD1 (5 bases). CDR3 length equals 13 residues. Germline lookup yields CDR1 SSHAT and CDR2 FNYEAQ (reference sequence). The CDR3 sequence is CASSLDRNTEAFF. CDR3 bases: TGTGCTAGCAGCTTAGACAGGAACACTGAAGCTTTCTTT. Full variable domain (missing parts from reference TRBV7-7 and TRBJ1-1): GAGVSQSPRYKVTKRGQDVTLRCDPISSHATLYWYQQALGQGPEFLTYFNYEAQPDKSGLPSDRFSAERPEGSISTLTIQRTEQRDSAMYRCASSLDRNTEAFFGQGTRLTVV.

This clone was detected ten times or more. The chain couples TRBV9 to TRBJ1-1; TRBD1 agrees at 8 bases. Losses at the gene ends were 0 bases for V and 3 bases for J; bases not matched to a gene: 1. CDR3 size: 14 residues. Germline CDR1 is SGDLS and CDR2 is YYNGEE. In nucleotides, the CDR3 is TGTGCCAGCAGCGTAGAGGGACAGGACACTGAAGCTTTCTTT. Its protein product is CASSVEGQDTEAFF.

The chain employs TRBV5-1 and TRBJ2-7; D possibly corresponds to TRBD1 (6 bases). There are 14 residues in the CDR3. The germline V and J ends were trimmed by 1 base and 3 bases, with 11 bases remaining between them. Germline V gene sequence: CDR1 SGHRS, CDR2 YFSETQ. In DNA, the CDR3 is TGCGCCAGCAGCTTGTCGGGACAAAGCTACGAGCAGTACTTC. It specifies CASSLSGQSYEQYF.

The count of this clone is one. V is TRBV29-1 and J is TRBJ2-5, with 8 nucleotides matching TRBD2. CDR3 size: 10 residues. V lost 7 bases, J lost 5 bases, and 0 bases stayed unmatched. Germline CDR1 and CDR2: SQVTM and ANQGSEA. As DNA, the CDR3 is TGCAGCGGCGGGGGGGAGACCCAGTACTTC. This codes for CSGGGETQYF.

The table lists this clone with a few counts. The chain is built from TRBV6-1 and TRBJ2-7, with TRBD1 matching over 9 bases. Unmatched junction bases numbered 7, after V lost 6 bases and J lost 1 base. The CDR3 spans 15 residues. The germline V gene encodes CDR1 MNHNS and CDR2 SASEGT. The CDR3: CASSLRQGESYEQYF. DNA for the CDR3: TGTGCCAGCAGCCTAAGACAGGGGGAGTCCTACGAGCAGTACTTC.

The chain has TRBV18 and TRBJ2-7; 7 nucleotides align to TRBD2. The V gene's germline CDR1 is KGHSH and CDR2 LQKENI. V shed 2 bases and J 1 base; nucleotides not matched to a gene: 5. The CDR3 sequence is 15 residues long. The CDR3 sequence: CASSPTEAGSYEQYF. CDR3 DNA: TGTGCCAGCTCACCAACTGAAGCGGGGTCCTACGAGCAGTACTTC.

DNA of the CDR3: TGCGCCAGCAGCCAAGTTGGGGGTGCCGGCTACGAGCAGTACTTC. Translation: CASSQVGGAGYEQYF. This chain joins TRBV4-1 and TRBJ2-7; D is tentatively TRBD1 or TRBD2 (5 bases each). This CDR3 comprises 15 residues. Germline loops: CDR1 MGHRA, CDR2 YSYEKL. The V end lost 1 base, the J end lost 3 bases, and 13 bases lay between the germline ends.

J is TRBJ1-2 and V is TRBV4-3; D not certain. The CDR3 runs 13 residues. Trimming removed 1 base at V and 4 bases at J, with 7 bases between. Germline CDR1 and CDR2: LGHNA and YSLEER. The CDR3 DNA reads TGCGCCAGCAGCCAAGCGGTCGGCTATGGCTACACCTTC. It encodes CASSQAVGYGYTF.

The J gene is TRBJ2-7, the V gene TRBV7-9; TRBD1 might be the D (5 bases). Germline V gives CDR1 SEHNR, CDR2 FQNEAQ (reference sequence). Trimming stripped 0 bases from V and 1 base from J, with 22 bases between. CDR3 size: 19 residues. CDR3 sequence reads: CASSLARSGPGFESYEQYF. CDR3 bases: TGTGCCAGCAGCTTAGCGCGTTCCGGGCCAGGGTTTGAGTCCTACGAGCAGTACTTC.

This chain links TRBV4-2 with TRBJ1-1, with no clear D. The CDR3 totals 13 residues. Per germline, CDR1 LGHNA and CDR2 YNFKEQ. V lost 3 bases and J lost 1, with 6 bases in between. The CDR3 region has the DNA TGTGCCAGCAGCCATGTGGGGAACACTGAAGCTTTCTTT. Translated, it gives CASSHVGNTEAFF.

V is TRBV5-4 and J is TRBJ2-1, with 9 positions matching TRBD2. The CDR3 totals 15 residues. Germline V gene sequence: CDR1 SGHNT, CDR2 YYREEE (reference sequence). With V trimmed by 1 base and J by 3 bases, 2 bases remained unmatched. The DNA for the CDR3 is TGTGCCAGCAGCTTGTCTAGCGGGAACTACAATGAGCAGTTCTTC. Translating gives CASSLSSGNYNEQFF.